This paragraph covers one TCR beta chain sequence. The record originates from a study of technical replicates of blood from a few donors. Generated by immunoSEQ multiplex PCR, the TCRdb table keeps only in-frame clones and is missing some. The sample yields roughly 76,000 clones, 65% to 90% seen once. This CDR3 contains 12 residues. Between the trimmed V and J ends, which lost 3 bases and 10 bases, there was a span of 10 bases. Looked up from germline, CDR1 is MNHNS and CDR2 is SASEGT. This clonotype was sampled from a human donor in good health. Some clones in this sample may be carry-over from other donors' samples. The chain couples TRBV6-1 to TRBJ1-5; no firm D call. Input material: PBMCs. In DNA, the CDR3 is TGTGCCAGCAGTGAGCTCCCGGGACCCCAGCATTTT. Its protein is CASSELPGPQHF.